The 4 T cell receptor beta chains below were found in one sample sequenced in a study of vaccination and CD4 T cells after COVID-19 (dated by TCRdb to between 2020 and 2023). No antigen is known for these receptors. Preparation of the library involved PCR. The listed sequencing device is Illumina iSeq 100. TCR sequencing of DNA from cultured CD4+ T cells used the Oncomine TCR Beta short-read assay at the Johns Hopkins FTIC core. The public reads were quality trimmed at Q25 with fastp and then assembled into clones with MiXCR by TCRdb, keeping productive beta chains. A single entry per CDR3 protein holds the most common genes and DNA from its merged rows. In all, the sample holds around 7,800 distinct CDR3 sequences, and approximately 59% of those were seen once. About 32% of the sample lies in the top ten. In light of the paper, this sample's treatment or condition label describes: roughly nine-day PBMC culture with coronavirus spike peptide pools or control peptides (ViraFEST assay).

The sequencing sample was made of CD4+ T cells from blood, cultured in vitro. The receptors derive from a human donor who had recovered from COVID-19.

The rearrangement uses TRBV6-1 and TRBJ1-5, with TRBD1 identical over 8 bases. The CDR3 length is 17 residues. The germline V gene has CDR1 MNHNS and CDR2 SASEGT. V lost 0 bases, J lost 6 bases, and 10 bases stayed unmatched. The CDR3 protein is CASSEAEGQVSFQPQHF. The CDR3 DNA follows: TGTGCCAGCAGTGAAGCGGAGGGACAGGTGAGCTTTCAGCCCCAGCATTTT.

The chain joins TRBV18 to TRBJ2-5; weak D call: TRBD2 (5 bases). The CDR3 loop spans 16 amino acids. V lost 3 bases and J 5 bases, leaving 19 bases between the germline ends. CDR1 is KGHSH, CDR2 LQKENI, per germline. The CDR3 sequence is CASSPQSGFKRETQYF. In nucleotides, the CDR3 is TGTGCCAGCTCACCCCAAAGCGGTTTTAAGAGGGAGACCCAGTACTTC.

The chain joins TRBV7-2 to TRBJ2-7; 8 bases are shared with TRBD2. The V gene's germline CDR1 is SGHTA and CDR2 FQGNSA. The ends lost 1 base at V and 0 bases at J; junction bases unmatched: 8. There are 17 residues in the CDR3. The CDR3 coding sequence is TGTGCCAGCAGCTTAGTTCTCACTAGCGGTAGCTCCTACGAGCAGTACTTC. Protein: CASSLVLTSGSSYEQYF.

Comment on this clonotype: The junction and the germline gene differ at one end; a read error may be behind it. The chain has TRBV7-7 and TRBJ2-2; TRBD2 agrees at 7 bases. This CDR3 comprises 15 residues. Germline-derived CDR1 and CDR2 are SSHAT and FNYEAQ (reference sequence). The CDR3 protein is CASSQSSGVTGELFF. For the CDR3, the DNA is TGTGCTAGCAGCCAATCTAGCGGAGTCACCGGGGAGCTGTTTTTT.